Listed here is a single TCR beta chain. The entry originates in a study of CD8 T cells in Susac syndrome. J was trimmed by 0 bases and V by 5 bases; bases with no gene match: 5. From germline, CDR1 is MDHEN and CDR2 SYDVKM. The CDR3 contains 17 residues. An amount of RNA that ranged from roughly 0.5 to 1 ug was reverse transcribed with random hexamers. Each CDR3 protein gets one entry after TCRdb re-called the immunoSEQ multiplex PCR reads with MiXCR. The sample contains about 190,000 distinct CDR3 sequences, just under 95% of which appear only once. Source material: CD8+ T cells from PBMCs. The chain combines TRBV28 with TRBJ2-6, with TRBD1 matching 9 bases. This TCR was sampled from a human donor with Susac syndrome. CDR3 in DNA: TGTGCCAGCAGTCGACAGGGGGGGAGCTCTGGGGCCAACGTCCTGACTTTC. It translates to CASSRQGGSSGANVLTF.